This T cell receptor beta chain was captured in a study of post-analysis software for immune sequencing data. Study background: Included among the disease courses, which were recorded for the cohort, were relapsing-remitting, secondary progressive and progressive-relapsing multiple sclerosis.

The CDR3 has 15 amino acids. Germline V gene sequence: CDR1 SGHNT, CDR2 YYREEE (reference sequence). Losses at the gene ends were 5 bases for V and 8 bases for J; bases not matched to a gene: 10. Every TCR beta cDNA library bore unique molecular identifiers. Around 500,000 cDNA molecules were obtained from roughly 0.93 to 9.6 million T cells. TCRdb itself ran the PCR reads through MiXCR, one entry per CDR3 protein. The sample comprises approximately 730,000 distinct CDR3 sequences, about 27% of which are singletons, and under 0.7% rests with the top ten. Study-wide results and caveats: The five TRBV segments detected at higher frequency in patients than in controls included TRBV5-6, TRBV5-1 and TRBV20-1. Versus controls, multiple sclerosis patients showed significantly lower diversity (normalized Chao1).

Regarding this clonotype: The antigen is undetermined.

The sequence was obtained from a girl aged 10-17 years with multiple sclerosis. The V and J genes are TRBV5-4 and TRBJ2-1; TRBD1 aligns across 10 bases. The source material was blood. The CDR3, as DNA: TGTGCCAGCAGGGCCGGGACAGGGGCAGTCCATGAGCAGTTCTTC. As protein: CASRAGTGAVHEQFF.